Listed below are T cell receptor beta chains from one sample, sequenced in a study of T cell responses to AZD1222 COVID-19 vaccine. The repertoire was sequenced with immunoSEQ multiplex PCR; TCRdb's copy has only in-frame clones and lacks some. The repertoire includes about 90,000 clones, 88% of them detected once, and roughly 12% sits in the top ten. Sequences were derived from peripheral blood, sampled 28 days after the second AZD1222 dose. The origin of the receptors is an adult who received the AZD1222 COVID-19 vaccine. Both conserved end residues are part of each CDR3. D genes are given only for firm matches. Size values are once, few and many counts, or a class for expanded clones, and some rows have none.

>15|-|TRBV6-5|-|TRBJ2-3
CASSLSSFRTDTQYF
TGTGCCAGCAGTCTTTCTAGCTTCAGGACAGATACGCAGTATTTT
>13|TRBD2|TRBV9|-|TRBJ2-1
CASSAGLAGGAFF
TGTGCCAGCAGCGCGGGACTAGCGGGAGGAGCTTTCTTC
>11|-|TRBV25-1|-|TRBJ1-2
CASSERGGVTF
TGTGCCAGCAGTGAGCGTGGGGGAGTCACCTTC
>13|-|TRBV18|-|TRBJ2-2
CASSPPNQGRLFF
TGTGCCAGCTCACCACCAAACCAGGGTAGGCTGTTTTTT
>13|-|TRBV12-3/TRBV12-4|-|TRBJ1-1
CATQLGADTEAFF
TGTGCCACTCAGCTAGGGGCGGACACTGAAGCTTTCTTT
>13|-|TRBV30|-|TRBJ1-5
CAWKGTGPQPQHF
TGTGCCTGGAAAGGAACAGGGCCTCAGCCCCAGCATTTT
>15|TRBD2|TRBV19|-|TRBJ2-1
CASSMASGSWDEQFF
TGTGCCAGTAGTATGGCTAGCGGGAGTTGGGATGAGCAGTTCTTC
>14|TRBD1|TRBV19|-|TRBJ1-3
CASRGDRGTYTIYF
TGTGCCAGTAGGGGAGACAGGGGGACTTACACCATATATTTT
>16|TRBD1|TRBV30|once|TRBJ1-5
CAWSVLGRGRDQPQHF
TGTGCCTGGAGTGTACTTGGCAGGGGGCGGGATCAGCCCCAGCATTTT
>13|-|TRBV28|-|TRBJ2-7
CASSSGLGLEQYF
TGTGCCAGCAGTTCCGGACTGGGGCTCGAGCAGTACTTC
>13|TRBD2|TRBV12-3/TRBV12-4|-|TRBJ2-3
CASNPGGTDTQYF
TGTGCCAGCAACCCCGGGGGGACAGATACGCAGTATTTT
>15|-|TRBV6-5|-|TRBJ2-2
CASDRAALNTGELFF
TGTGCCAGCGACCGGGCCGCGCTGAACACCGGGGAGCTGTTTTTT
>13|-|TRBV6-6|-|TRBJ2-1
CASGGTSYNEQFF
TGTGCCAGCGGAGGGACCTCCTACAATGAGCAGTTCTTC
>16|-|TRBV5-6|-|TRBJ2-3
CASSARGTRSTDTQYF
TGTGCCAGCAGTGCTAGGGGGACGCGAAGCACAGATACGCAGTATTTT
>12|TRBD1|TRBV27|-|TRBJ2-3
CATSRGQRTQYF
TGTGCCACTTCCCGGGGACAGCGTACGCAGTATTTT
>16|TRBD1|TRBV18|-|TRBJ1-5
CASSETGGTSNQPQHF
TGTGCCAGCTCAGAGACAGGGGGCACGAGCAATCAGCCCCAGCATTTT
>16|TRBD2|TRBV5-4|-|TRBJ2-5
CASSLTSGGYQETQYF
TGTGCCAGCAGCTTGACTAGCGGGGGGTACCAAGAGACCCAGTACTTC
>15|-|TRBV19|-|TRBJ2-3
CASSYGPRGTDTQYF
TGTGCCAGTAGTTATGGACCGAGGGGGACAGATACGCAGTATTTT
>15|TRBD1|TRBV7-2|-|TRBJ1-2
CASSFPNGQVYGYTF
TGTGCCAGCAGCTTCCCTAACGGACAGGTCTATGGCTACACCTTC
>14|-|TRBV7-7|few|TRBJ2-7
CASSPTDEAYEQYF
TGTGCTAGCAGCCCTACTGACGAGGCCTACGAGCAGTACTTC
>10|-|TRBV24-1|-|TRBJ1-2
CATTLEGYTF
TGTGCCACCACCTTGGAGGGCTACACCTTC
>11|-|TRBV21-1|-|TRBJ1-5
CASKDTAPQHF
TGTGCCAGCAAAGACACAGCACCCCAGCATTTT
>13|-|TRBV12-3/TRBV12-4|-|TRBJ1-1
CASSFSVGTEAFF
TGTGCCAGCAGCTTCTCCGTTGGCACGGAAGCTTTCTTT
>16|TRBD2|TRBV16|once|TRBJ2-3
CASSHQGLADSDTQYF
TGTGCCAGCAGCCACCAGGGACTAGCGGACTCAGATACGCAGTATTTT
>14|-|TRBV30|-|TRBJ2-2
CASGAGVNTGELFF
TGTGCCTCAGGGGCGGGTGTGAACACCGGGGAGCTGTTTTTT
>14|TRBD2|TRBV19|-|TRBJ2-7
CASSDWGGSYEQYF
TGTGCCAGTAGCGACTGGGGCGGGAGCTACGAGCAGTACTTC
>16|TRBD1|TRBV6-5|few|TRBJ1-2
CASSYWDRVRNYGYTF
TGTGCCAGCAGTTACTGGGACAGGGTTCGGAACTATGGCTACACCTTC
>12|-|TRBV30|-|TRBJ1-2
CAWSEGTYGYTF
TGTGCCTGGAGTGAGGGGACCTATGGCTACACCTTC
>19|TRBD1|TRBV7-9|-|TRBJ1-6
CACSLEVWGGQDQNSPLHF
TGTGCCTGCAGCTTAGAGGTTTGGGGCGGACAGGACCAAAATTCACCCCTCCACTTT
>14|-|TRBV7-8|-|TRBJ1-5
CASSLGDTGQPQHF
TGTGCCAGCAGCTTAGGGGACACGGGTCAGCCCCAGCATTTT
>17|TRBD2|TRBV11-3|few|TRBJ2-1
CASSPPGLAGRYNEQFF
TGTGCCAGCAGCCCTCCAGGACTAGCGGGGAGATACAATGAGCAGTTCTTC
>12|-|TRBV28|-|TRBJ2-7
CASTLGTWEQYF
TGTGCCAGCACCCTAGGGACTTGGGAGCAGTACTTC
>13|-|TRBV27|-|TRBJ2-1
CASSPVSPNEQFF
TGTGCCAGCAGCCCTGTTTCCCCCAATGAGCAGTTCTTC
>15|TRBD2|TRBV5-6|-|TRBJ2-5
CASSPGTSAKETQYF
TGTGCCAGCAGCCCCGGGACTAGCGCAAAAGAGACCCAGTACTTC
>13|-|TRBV5-4|few|TRBJ1-2
CASSFGESYGYTF
TGTGCCAGCAGCTTCGGTGAGAGCTATGGCTACACCTTC
>11|-|TRBV20-1|-|TRBJ2-5
CSATRQETQYF
TGCAGTGCTACCCGACAAGAGACCCAGTACTTC
>16|-|TRBV27|-|TRBJ2-1
CASSLRRSGSRNEQFF
TGTGCCAGCAGTTTAAGGCGCAGCGGCTCTCGGAATGAGCAGTTCTTC
>16|TRBD1|TRBV5-1|-|TRBJ2-7
CASRQGTGLLSYEQYF
TGCGCCAGCAGGCAAGGGACAGGGCTCCTATCCTACGAGCAGTACTTC
>14|-|TRBV6-6|-|TRBJ1-1
CASSYSGGRTEAFF
TGTGCCAGCAGTTACTCCGGGGGGAGGACTGAAGCTTTCTTT
>16|TRBD1|TRBV2|-|TRBJ1-5
CASSDTQGGLNQPQHF
TGTGCCAGCAGTGACACACAGGGGGGCCTCAATCAGCCCCAGCATTTT
>15|TRBD1|TRBV4-3|-|TRBJ2-3
CASSHMTGEEYTQYF
TGCGCCAGCAGCCACATGACAGGGGAGGAATATACGCAGTATTTT
>19|TRBD2|TRBV10-3|-|TRBJ2-2
CAISDNGGLAGADTGELFF
TGTGCCATCAGTGATAATGGGGGACTAGCGGGGGCCGACACCGGGGAGCTGTTTTTT
>15|-|TRBV18|-|TRBJ1-6
CASSPTGGSDSPLHF
TGTGCCAGCTCACCGACGGGGGGTTCGGATTCACCCCTCCACTTT
>13|TRBD1|TRBV15|-|TRBJ1-6
CATSTGPNSPLHF
TGTGCCACCTCGACAGGGCCTAATTCACCCCTCCACTTT
>14|-|TRBV4-1|-|TRBJ1-3
CASSQDRAGNTIYF
TGCGCCAGCAGCCAAGACAGGGCTGGAAACACCATATATTTT
>16|TRBD1|TRBV15|-|TRBJ1-5
CATSTTGTGLNQPQHF
TGTGCCACCAGCACCACCGGGACAGGGTTAAATCAGCCCCAGCATTTT